The next 24 T cell receptor beta chains were all read from a single sample in a study of blood T cell repertoires in COVID-19. Using immunoSEQ multiplex PCR, the repertoire was profiled, and TCRdb retains in-frame clones only, with some absent. The sample includes roughly 230,000 clones, about nine tenths seen only once; the top ten take around 4%. Sample: PBMCs or T cells enriched from blood (not recorded which). Receptors were obtained from a woman in her 30s with acute COVID-19.

This clone has just one count. The V call is TRBV4-3, the J call TRBJ1-2; perhaps TRBD1 as D (5 bases). The germline gives CDR1 LGHNA, CDR2 YSLEER. The CDR3 contains 17 residues. V lost 0 bases to trimming and J lost 4 bases, with 18 bases between them. CDR3 DNA sequence: TGCGCCAGCAGCCAAGAGGGACTTTCCGGGGCAGTCTATGGCTACACCTTC. This gives the protein CASSQEGLSGAVYGYTF.

The chain links TRBV7-9 to TRBJ2-1, with 10 nucleotides matching TRBD2. V shed 7 bases, J shed 2 bases, and the junction held 2 bases outside the gene matches. CDR1 and CDR2 from the germline V gene are SEHNR and FQNEAQ (reference sequence). This CDR3 is built from 14 residues. This CDR3 is CASIGLAAYNEQFF. The CDR3 DNA reads TGTGCCAGCATAGGACTAGCGGCCTACAATGAGCAGTTCTTC. Using reference TRBV7-9 and TRBJ2-1 for the parts outside the CDR3, the full variable domain is DTGVSQNPRHKITKRGQNVTFRCDPISEHNRLYWYRQTLGQGPEFLTYFQNEAQLEKSRLLSDRFSAERPKGSFSTLEIQRTEQGDSAMYLCASIGLAAYNEQFFGPGTRLTVL.

The rearrangement links TRBV5-1 to TRBJ1-3; D gene unclear. This CDR3 has 15 amino acids. Germline loops: CDR1 SGHRS, CDR2 YFSETQ. The germline V and J ends were trimmed by 6 bases and 2 bases, with 15 bases remaining between them. The CDR3 loop reads CASTMGGLPGNTIYF. DNA for the CDR3: TGCGCCAGCACCATGGGAGGCCTCCCTGGAAACACCATATATTTT.

The chain uses TRBV12-5 and TRBJ1-1; perhaps TRBD1 as D (6 bases). Per the germline V gene, CDR1 is LGHNT and CDR2 is FRNRAP. V shed 6 bases and J shed 5 bases, with 13 bases lying between them. The CDR3 loop spans 13 amino acids. The CDR3: CASGWTAATEAFF. DNA of the CDR3: TGTGCTAGTGGCTGGACAGCCGCGACTGAAGCTTTCTTT.

The V and J genes are TRBV2 and TRBJ2-3, with TRBD1 matching over 10 bases. The germline V gene has CDR1 SNHLY and CDR2 FYNNEI. V was pared by 5 bases and J by 0 bases, with 11 bases of the junction left unmatched. The CDR3 runs to 18 residues. The CDR3 region has the DNA TGTGCCAGCAGTCCTCCGGGACAGGGGACCGCTAGCACAGATACGCAGTATTTT. Protein sequence: CASSPPGQGTASTDTQYF.

This clone appeared once. This rearrangement joins TRBV6-5 to TRBJ1-1; D gene unclear. This CDR3 is 14 amino acids long. V lost 7 bases, J lost 1 base, and 13 bases lay in between. Germline V gene lookup returns CDR1 MNHEY and CDR2 SVGAGI. This CDR3 reads CASIPSTGNTEAFF. In DNA form, the CDR3 reads TGTGCCAGCATTCCTAGTACGGGGAACACTGAAGCTTTCTTT.

V is TRBV2 and J is TRBJ2-7; tentatively, D is TRBD2 (6 bases). CDR1 is SNHLY, CDR2 FYNNEI, per germline. Trimming took off 3 bases at V and 9 bases at J, with 12 bases between the two ends. CDR3 length equals 12 residues. For the CDR3, the DNA is TGTGCCAGCAGTGATTCGGGGGACGCGCAGTACTTC. Protein sequence: CASSDSGDAQYF.

The V and J genes are TRBV7-8 and TRBJ1-1, with 9 bases that match TRBD1. Germline CDR1 is SGHVS and CDR2 is FQNEAQ. The CDR3 length is 13 residues. V was clipped by 5 bases and J by 6 bases; unmatched bases: 4. CDR3 sequence: CASSRDRAPEAFF. The DNA for the CDR3 is TGTGCCAGCAGCCGGGACAGGGCGCCTGAAGCTTTCTTT.

The rearrangement uses TRBV12-3 or TRBV12-4 and TRBJ1-2; D ambiguous. CDR3 size: 11 residues. V dropped 6 bases and J dropped 1 base, with 3 bases sitting between them. Here the CDR3 DNA reads TGTGCCAGCAGCCTTAACTATGGCTACACCTTC. Amino acids: CASSLNYGYTF.

The V gene is TRBV7-9, the J gene TRBJ1-3; 7 bases agree with TRBD1. After removal of 3 bases from V and 7 bases from J, the junction contained 9 bases not matched to a gene. Germline lookup yields CDR1 SEHNR and CDR2 FQNEAQ (reference sequence). This CDR3 comprises 15 residues. The CDR3, as DNA: TGTGCCAGCAGCTTTCCTGATACAGGGGTTAACACCATATATTTT. This encodes CASSFPDTGVNTIYF. Using reference TRBV7-9 and TRBJ1-3 for the parts outside the CDR3, the full variable domain is DTGVSQNPRHKITKRGQNVTFRCDPISEHNRLYWYRQTLGQGPEFLTYFQNEAQLEKSRLLSDRFSAERPKGSFSTLEIQRTEQGDSAMYLCASSFPDTGVNTIYFGEGSWLTVV.

V and J are TRBV5-1 and TRBJ2-1; no firm D call. Germline values: CDR1 SGHRS, CDR2 YFSETQ. This CDR3 has 19 residues. Trimming shortened V by 0 bases and J by 0 bases, and 19 bases separated the two germline ends. DNA of the CDR3: TGCGCCAGCAGCTTGGTGGATAGCCGTGATCTACTCTCCTACAATGAGCAGTTCTTC. Translation gives CASSLVDSRDLLSYNEQFF.

This chain links TRBV28 with TRBJ2-5, with 9 bases identical to TRBD2. The germline CDR1 and CDR2 sequences are MDHEN and SYDVKM. The CDR3 consists of 18 residues. V shed 3 bases, J shed 2 bases, and the junction held 13 bases outside the gene matches. CDR3 coding DNA: TGTGCCAGCAGTTTCCTCCTAGCGGGGTCCTATAAGCAAGAGACCCAGTACTTC. It yields the protein CASSFLLAGSYKQETQYF.

This clone was seen many times. This chain connects TRBV30 to TRBJ2-5, with a possible D match to TRBD1 (6 bases). The CDR3 runs to 12 residues. V lost 1 base, J lost 5 bases, and 8 bases lay in between. Germline V gene lookup returns CDR1 GTSNPN and CDR2 SVGIG (reference sequence). The DNA for the CDR3 is TGTGCCTGGAGTGAAAGGGGGGAGACCCAGTACTTC. Its translation is CAWSERGETQYF. Filled out from reference TRBV30 and TRBJ2-5, the complete variable domain reads SQTIHQWPATLVQPVGSPLSLECTVEGTSNPNLYWYRQAAGRGLQLLFYSVGIGQISSEVPQNLSASRPQDRQFILSSKKLLLSDSGFYLCAWSERGETQYFGPGTRLLVL.

This clone was counted a single time. The chain joins TRBV15 to TRBJ1-1; the D gene is possibly TRBD1 (5 bases). The V end was cut by 6 bases, the J end by 1 base, with 6 bases between. Germline V gene sequence: CDR1 LNHNV, CDR2 YYDKDF (reference sequence). This CDR3 comprises 12 residues. Here the CDR3 DNA reads TGTGCCACCAGTGGGGCGAACACTGAAGCTTTCTTT. Amino acid sequence: CATSGANTEAFF.

This clone was recorded once. The rearrangement uses TRBV3-1 (or the pseudogene TRBV3-2) and TRBJ2-5; 7 positions agree with TRBD2. CDR1 is LGHDT, CDR2 YNNKEL, per germline (reference sequence). There are 15 residues in the CDR3. The ends lost 1 base at V and 2 bases at J; junction bases unmatched: 4. The DNA for the CDR3 is TGTGCCAGCAGCCAAGGGCGGGGGAAACAAGAGACCCAGTACTTC. It specifies CASSQGRGKQETQYF.

The chain carries TRBV29-1 and TRBJ1-1; TRBD1 matches at 11 bases. V dropped 3 bases and J dropped 8; count of bases not matched to a gene: 2. Germline CDR1 and CDR2: SQVTM and ANQGSEA. The CDR3 is 12 residues long. The CDR3 DNA sequence: TGCAGCGTTGACCGGACAGGGGGCGAAGCTTTCTTT. This translates into CSVDRTGGEAFF.

The chain is built from TRBV13 and TRBJ2-7; the match to TRBD2 covers 12 bases. The V gene end was trimmed by 5 bases and the J gene end by 5 bases; junction bases not matched to a gene: 4. Germline CDR1 is PRHDT and CDR2 is FYEKMQ (reference sequence). The CDR3 loop spans 14 amino acids. CDR3 nucleotides: TGTGCCAGCAGCACACTAGCGGGGGGCCACGAGCAGTACTTC. Its translation: CASSTLAGGHEQYF.

The chain is built from TRBV30 and TRBJ1-2; 8 bases map to TRBD1. The CDR3 runs 14 residues. Looked up from germline, CDR1 is GTSNPN and CDR2 is SVGIG (reference sequence). Trimming cost V 3 bases and J 7 bases; bases outside gene matches: 10. In DNA, the CDR3 is TGTGCCTGGAGCGAGGACAGGGATCTCGGTGGCTACACCTTC. Translating gives CAWSEDRDLGGYTF.

The chain joins TRBV4-3 to TRBJ1-1; no firm D call. The CDR3 is made up of 14 amino acids. Germline CDR1 and CDR2: LGHNA and YSLEER. Trimming removed 3 bases at V and 1 base at J, with 9 bases between. The DNA for the CDR3 is TGCGCCAGCAGCCATCAAGTCAGGAACACTGAAGCTTTCTTT. Amino acids: CASSHQVRNTEAFF.

The genes are TRBV5-6 and TRBJ1-1, with D possibly TRBD1 on 6 matching bases. Trimming left V 5 bases short and J 13 bases short, with 15 bases between. This CDR3 comprises 11 residues. Looked up from germline, CDR1 is SGHDT and CDR2 is YYEEEE. CDR3: CASRRGQTVFF. CDR3 sequence (DNA): TGTGCCAGCAGGCGGGGGCAGACAGTTTTCTTT.

The V call is TRBV12-3 or TRBV12-4, the J call TRBJ1-1; tentative D call: TRBD1 (6 bases). Deletions cut 1 base from V and 11 bases from J, with 11 bases between. The CDR3 consists of 12 residues. This CDR3 reads CASSLVGALAFF. The CDR3 nucleotides read TGTGCCAGCAGTTTAGTGGGGGCATTGGCTTTCTTT.

The chain carries TRBV5-8 and TRBJ1-1, with 7 nucleotides matching TRBD1. Trimming cost V 1 base and J 4 bases; bases outside gene matches: 4. The CDR3 contains 14 residues. Germline V CDR1 and CDR2: SGHTS, YDEGEE. CDR3 residues: CASSLIGGLTEAFF. CDR3 sequence (DNA): TGTGCCAGCAGCTTGATAGGGGGCCTCACTGAAGCTTTCTTT. The variable domain in full, completed from reference TRBV5-8 and TRBJ1-1, reads EAGVTQSPTHLIKTRGQQATLRCSPISGHTSVYWYQQALGLGLQFLLWYDEGEERNRGNFPPRFSGRQFPNYSSELNVNALELEDSALYLCASSLIGGLTEAFFGQGTRLTVV.

Points on this clone: This sample includes further DNA sequences coding for the same CDR3. CDR3 sequence reads: CASSLRTGDYGYTF. In nucleotides, the CDR3 is TGCGCCAGCAGCCTCCGGACAGGTGACTATGGCTACACCTTC. V and J are TRBV5-1 and TRBJ1-2, with 7 bases fitting TRBD1. V shed 4 bases and J 3 bases; nucleotides not matched to a gene: 6. The CDR3 runs 14 residues. Germline lookup yields CDR1 SGHRS and CDR2 YFSETQ.

The V gene is TRBV2, the J gene TRBJ2-1; maybe TRBD2 (5 bases). Looked up from germline, CDR1 is SNHLY and CDR2 is FYNNEI. V shed 8 bases and J shed 4 bases, with 18 bases lying between them. The CDR3 contains 15 residues. CDR3 residues: CASADTLGGYNEQFF. The CDR3 DNA sequence: TGTGCCAGCGCTGATACTTTAGGAGGATACAATGAGCAGTTCTTC.